Listed below are T cell receptor beta chains from one sample, sequenced in a study of blood T cell repertoires in COVID-19. The protocol was immunoSEQ multiplex PCR, while the TCRdb copy is restricted to in-frame clones and leaves out a portion. The data show fewer than 150,000 clones, 88% seen once. The source material was peripheral blood. The receptors come from a man aged 45-65 years with active or convalescent COVID-19. Each CDR3 is given with its conserved first and last residue. A D gene is named only where the DNA matches it firmly. Size is stated for part of the rows, as once, few or many counts, or as a class when the clone is expanded.

v_gene: TRBV24-1
d_gene: TRBD1
abundance: -
j_gene: TRBJ2-2
CDR3nt: TGTGCCACCAGTGATTTAAAGGGGACAGGGAGGAGCACCGGGGAGCTGTTTTTT
CDR3aa: CATSDLKGTGRSTGELFF

v_gene: TRBV27
d_gene: TRBD2
abundance: -
j_gene: TRBJ2-7
CDR3nt: TGTGCCAGCAGTGCGATTCGGACTAGCGGGAGCTACGAGCAGTACTTC
CDR3aa: CASSAIRTSGSYEQYF

v_gene: TRBV2
d_gene: TRBD1
abundance: many
j_gene: TRBJ1-5
CDR3nt: TGTGCCAGCAGTGCCGGACAGGGGATGGCCGCGCCCCAGCATTTT
CDR3aa: CASSAGQGMAAPQHF

v_gene: TRBV5-1
d_gene: TRBD2
abundance: -
j_gene: TRBJ2-7
CDR3nt: TGCGCCAGCAGCTTGGCCGAGAGGGGGCTGACTAGCGGGAGGGGCTACGAGCAGTACTTC
CDR3aa: CASSLAERGLTSGRGYEQYF

v_gene: TRBV24-1
d_gene: -
abundance: -
j_gene: TRBJ2-5
CDR3nt: TGTGCCACCAGTGAACCAGGGCTGGAGACCCAGTACTTC
CDR3aa: CATSEPGLETQYF

v_gene: TRBV19
d_gene: TRBD2
abundance: -
j_gene: TRBJ2-1
CDR3nt: TGTGCCAGTAGCAGACAGGGACTAGCGGGAGGTAGCTCCTACAATGAGCAGTTCTTC
CDR3aa: CASSRQGLAGGSSYNEQFF

v_gene: TRBV30
d_gene: TRBD1
abundance: once
j_gene: TRBJ2-7
CDR3nt: TGTGCCTGGAGCGGGACAGAATACGAGCAGTACTTC
CDR3aa: CAWSGTEYEQYF

v_gene: TRBV7-8
d_gene: TRBD1
abundance: -
j_gene: TRBJ2-7
CDR3nt: TGTGCCAGCCCCCCCGACAGGGGTCAATACGAGCAGTACTTC
CDR3aa: CASPPDRGQYEQYF

v_gene: TRBV6-2/TRBV6-3
d_gene: TRBD2
abundance: -
j_gene: TRBJ2-7
CDR3nt: TGTGCCAGCAGTATCCTAGCGGGACCCTTCGAGCAGTACTTC
CDR3aa: CASSILAGPFEQYF

v_gene: TRBV27
d_gene: TRBD1
abundance: -
j_gene: TRBJ1-4
CDR3nt: TGTGCCAGCAGTGAGTGGACAGGGGAGGGATCTAATGAAAAACTGTTTTTT
CDR3aa: CASSEWTGEGSNEKLFF

v_gene: TRBV4-1
d_gene: -
abundance: -
j_gene: TRBJ2-1
CDR3nt: TGCGCCAGCAGGGGGCAGCGGGCCTCCTACAATGAGCAGTTCTTC
CDR3aa: CASRGQRASYNEQFF

v_gene: TRBV10-1
d_gene: TRBD1
abundance: -
j_gene: TRBJ2-3
CDR3nt: TGCGCCAGCCGACAGGGGGGCACAGATACGCAGTATTTT
CDR3aa: CASRQGGTDTQYF

v_gene: TRBV19
d_gene: -
abundance: once
j_gene: TRBJ2-7
CDR3nt: TGTGCCAGTAGTATACAGGGGACGGGCTCCTACGAGCAGTACTTC
CDR3aa: CASSIQGTGSYEQYF

v_gene: TRBV7-6
d_gene: TRBD1
abundance: -
j_gene: TRBJ2-4
CDR3nt: TGTGCCAGCAGCAGGGGACAGGGCCGGGAAAACATTCAGTACTTC
CDR3aa: CASSRGQGRENIQYF

v_gene: TRBV28
d_gene: TRBD2
abundance: -
j_gene: TRBJ2-1
CDR3nt: TGTGCCAGCAGTGGGCCTAGCGGGAGTCGTTGGAGGAGCTCCTACAATGAGCAGTTCTTC
CDR3aa: CASSGPSGSRWRSSYNEQFF

v_gene: TRBV6-5
d_gene: TRBD1
abundance: -
j_gene: TRBJ1-2
CDR3nt: TGTGCCAGCAGTTCCTCCCAACAGGGGTCTGGCTACACCTTC
CDR3aa: CASSSSQQGSGYTF

v_gene: TRBV28
d_gene: -
abundance: once
j_gene: TRBJ1-2
CDR3nt: TGTGCCAGCATCCCGGGGGAAGACAAAGGCTACACCTTC
CDR3aa: CASIPGEDKGYTF

v_gene: TRBV9
d_gene: TRBD2
abundance: -
j_gene: TRBJ2-5
CDR3nt: TGTGCCAGCAGCGCGGGACTAGCGGGAGTTAAGACCCAGTACTTC
CDR3aa: CASSAGLAGVKTQYF

v_gene: TRBV15
d_gene: -
abundance: -
j_gene: TRBJ2-7
CDR3nt: TGTGCCACCAGCAGGGGGCCTTTCTACGAGCAGTACTTC
CDR3aa: CATSRGPFYEQYF

v_gene: TRBV10-3
d_gene: TRBD2
abundance: -
j_gene: TRBJ2-7
CDR3nt: TGTGCCATCAGTGATAGGGATAGCGGGAGGAGGTACGAGCAGTACTTC
CDR3aa: CAISDRDSGRRYEQYF

v_gene: TRBV18
d_gene: -
abundance: -
j_gene: TRBJ2-4
CDR3nt: TGTGCCAGCTCACCCTGGGTCCAAAACCGGCCGGGGGCCAAAAACATTCAGTACTTC
CDR3aa: CASSPWVQNRPGAKNIQYF

v_gene: TRBV19
d_gene: -
abundance: -
j_gene: TRBJ1-5
CDR3nt: TGTGCCAGTAGTCCCCGCAGGGATCTGGGGAGCAATCAGCCCCAGCATTTT
CDR3aa: CASSPRRDLGSNQPQHF

v_gene: TRBV28
d_gene: TRBD1
abundance: -
j_gene: TRBJ1-4
CDR3nt: TGTGCCAGCAGTTTAGGGGGACAGGGGTTAACTAATGAAAAACTGTTTTTT
CDR3aa: CASSLGGQGLTNEKLFF

v_gene: TRBV11-2
d_gene: -
abundance: -
j_gene: TRBJ2-7
CDR3nt: TGTGCCAGCAGCCCGGCCGTTGGGCGGGACGGGTGGTCGTACGAGCAGTACTTC
CDR3aa: CASSPAVGRDGWSYEQYF

v_gene: TRBV2
d_gene: TRBD1
abundance: -
j_gene: TRBJ1-2
CDR3nt: TGTGCCAGCAGTGGACAACAGGGGGCGTTTGGCTACACCTTC
CDR3aa: CASSGQQGAFGYTF

v_gene: TRBV18
d_gene: -
abundance: -
j_gene: TRBJ2-5
CDR3nt: TGTGCCAGCCTACAAGGGACAACCGGTACCCAGTACTTC
CDR3aa: CASLQGTTGTQYF

v_gene: TRBV14
d_gene: -
abundance: -
j_gene: TRBJ2-7
CDR3nt: TGTGCCAGCAGCGCGGGACTTCCTCCCTACGAGCAGTACTTC
CDR3aa: CASSAGLPPYEQYF

v_gene: TRBV9
d_gene: TRBD2
abundance: -
j_gene: TRBJ2-1
CDR3nt: TGTGCCAGCAGCGTAGGGATTAGCGGGAGTACCGAGCAGTTCTTC
CDR3aa: CASSVGISGSTEQFF

v_gene: TRBV5-1
d_gene: -
abundance: -
j_gene: TRBJ2-5
CDR3nt: TGCGCCAGCAGCTTGGGGGGGGAAGAGACCCAGTACTTC
CDR3aa: CASSLGGEETQYF

v_gene: TRBV7-9
d_gene: -
abundance: -
j_gene: TRBJ1-5
CDR3nt: TGTGCCAGCAGCATCGGGAGGGGGAGCCATCAGCCCCAGCATTTT
CDR3aa: CASSIGRGSHQPQHF

v_gene: TRBV18
d_gene: TRBD1
abundance: -
j_gene: TRBJ1-5
CDR3nt: TGTGCCAGCTCACTAGGGGGCGGCAATCAGCCCCAGCATTTT
CDR3aa: CASSLGGGNQPQHF

v_gene: TRBV20-1
d_gene: -
abundance: few
j_gene: TRBJ1-2
CDR3nt: TGCAGTGCCCCCGTTCACTATGGCTACACCTTC
CDR3aa: CSAPVHYGYTF

v_gene: TRBV27
d_gene: TRBD1
abundance: -
j_gene: TRBJ1-5
CDR3nt: TGTGCCAGCAGTACTCAGACAGGGGGCTATCAGCCCCAGCATTTT
CDR3aa: CASSTQTGGYQPQHF

v_gene: TRBV6-1
d_gene: -
abundance: -
j_gene: TRBJ1-6
CDR3nt: TGTGCCAGCAGTGAAAATCCGGGTTCAAAATCACCCCTCCACTTT
CDR3aa: CASSENPGSKSPLHF

v_gene: TRBV7-2
d_gene: -
abundance: -
j_gene: TRBJ1-3
CDR3nt: TGTGCCAGCAGAGACAGCTCTGGAAACACCATATATTTT
CDR3aa: CASRDSSGNTIYF

v_gene: TRBV6-1
d_gene: TRBD1
abundance: -
j_gene: TRBJ2-2
CDR3nt: TGTGCCAGCAGTGAAGTGAACAGGGGAGAAACCGGGGAGCTGTTTTTT
CDR3aa: CASSEVNRGETGELFF

v_gene: TRBV6-2/TRBV6-3
d_gene: -
abundance: -
j_gene: TRBJ2-7
CDR3nt: TGTGCCAGCAGCCGACAGGCGATGGACTACGAGCAGTACTTC
CDR3aa: CASSRQAMDYEQYF

v_gene: TRBV19
d_gene: -
abundance: -
j_gene: TRBJ1-5
CDR3nt: TGTGCCAGTCTGTGGACAGCTTATAGCAATCAGCCCCAGCATTTT
CDR3aa: CASLWTAYSNQPQHF

v_gene: TRBV3-1/TRBV3-2
d_gene: -
abundance: -
j_gene: TRBJ2-3
CDR3nt: TGTGCCAGCTCGAGTAGGGGAGGGGGTACGCAGTATTTT
CDR3aa: CASSSRGGGTQYF

v_gene: TRBV5-4
d_gene: -
abundance: -
j_gene: TRBJ2-2
CDR3nt: TGTGCCAGCAGCCATACAGGGAGGGCCCTTTCGGGCACCGGGGAGCTGTTTTTT
CDR3aa: CASSHTGRALSGTGELFF

v_gene: TRBV18
d_gene: -
abundance: -
j_gene: TRBJ2-3
CDR3nt: TGTGCCAGCTCACCACCGGTCTTAGCAGATACGCAGTATTTT
CDR3aa: CASSPPVLADTQYF

v_gene: TRBV7-2
d_gene: -
abundance: -
j_gene: TRBJ2-7
CDR3nt: TGTGCCAGCAGCTTAGTGGGCGGGGGCACCCCCTACGAGCAGTACTTC
CDR3aa: CASSLVGGGTPYEQYF

v_gene: TRBV3-1/TRBV3-2
d_gene: -
abundance: -
j_gene: TRBJ1-1
CDR3nt: TGTGCCACCCGGGGGGGGGTCGAAGCTTTCTTT
CDR3aa: CATRGGVEAFF

v_gene: TRBV6-1
d_gene: -
abundance: -
j_gene: TRBJ1-2
CDR3nt: TGTGCCAGCAGTGAAATCCCCTCAGGGCTCTATGGCTACACCTTC
CDR3aa: CASSEIPSGLYGYTF

v_gene: TRBV7-9
d_gene: TRBD1
abundance: -
j_gene: TRBJ1-2
CDR3nt: TGTGCCAGCAGCTTATGGGGGCAGGGGGCAGAGAAGAACTATGGCTACACCTTC
CDR3aa: CASSLWGQGAEKNYGYTF

v_gene: TRBV29-1
d_gene: -
abundance: -
j_gene: TRBJ2-2
CDR3nt: TGCAGCGTTAAGGGCAGGGTGAACACCGGGGAGCTGTTTTTT
CDR3aa: CSVKGRVNTGELFF

v_gene: TRBV5-1
d_gene: TRBD1
abundance: -
j_gene: TRBJ1-2
CDR3nt: TGCGCCAGCAGCCTACAGGGGGCTAACTATGGCTACACCTTC
CDR3aa: CASSLQGANYGYTF

v_gene: TRBV27
d_gene: TRBD1
abundance: -
j_gene: TRBJ1-4
CDR3nt: TGTGCCAGCAGCAAACGGGGGACAGGAAATGAAAAACTGTTTTTT
CDR3aa: CASSKRGTGNEKLFF

v_gene: TRBV7-2
d_gene: -
abundance: -
j_gene: TRBJ2-7
CDR3nt: TGTGCCAGCAGCCCCGACTACCGCAGCTCCTACGAGCAGTACTTC
CDR3aa: CASSPDYRSSYEQYF

v_gene: TRBV9
d_gene: TRBD1
abundance: -
j_gene: TRBJ1-4
CDR3nt: TGTGCCAGCAGCAGTTATGGACAGGTTAATGAAAAACTGTTTTTT
CDR3aa: CASSSYGQVNEKLFF